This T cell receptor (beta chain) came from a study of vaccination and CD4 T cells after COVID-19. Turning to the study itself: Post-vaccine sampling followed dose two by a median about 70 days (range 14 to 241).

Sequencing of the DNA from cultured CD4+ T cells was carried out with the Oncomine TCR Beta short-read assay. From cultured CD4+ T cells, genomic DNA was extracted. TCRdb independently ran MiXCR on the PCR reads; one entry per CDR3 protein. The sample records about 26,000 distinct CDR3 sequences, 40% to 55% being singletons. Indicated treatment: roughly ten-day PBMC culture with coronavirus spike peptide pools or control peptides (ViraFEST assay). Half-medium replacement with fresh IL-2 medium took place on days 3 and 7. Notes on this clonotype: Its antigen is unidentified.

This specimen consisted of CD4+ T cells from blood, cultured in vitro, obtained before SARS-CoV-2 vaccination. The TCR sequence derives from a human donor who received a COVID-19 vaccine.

The CDR3 region has the DNA TGTGCCTGGAGCACTCAATGGAAAGAGACCCAGTACTTC. Amino acids: CAWSTQWKETQYF. V and J are TRBV30 and TRBJ2-5, with D unclear. Germline CDR1 is GTSNPN and CDR2 is SVGIG (reference sequence). CDR3 length: 13 amino acids. V was clipped by 3 bases and J by 3 bases, with 11 bases between them.